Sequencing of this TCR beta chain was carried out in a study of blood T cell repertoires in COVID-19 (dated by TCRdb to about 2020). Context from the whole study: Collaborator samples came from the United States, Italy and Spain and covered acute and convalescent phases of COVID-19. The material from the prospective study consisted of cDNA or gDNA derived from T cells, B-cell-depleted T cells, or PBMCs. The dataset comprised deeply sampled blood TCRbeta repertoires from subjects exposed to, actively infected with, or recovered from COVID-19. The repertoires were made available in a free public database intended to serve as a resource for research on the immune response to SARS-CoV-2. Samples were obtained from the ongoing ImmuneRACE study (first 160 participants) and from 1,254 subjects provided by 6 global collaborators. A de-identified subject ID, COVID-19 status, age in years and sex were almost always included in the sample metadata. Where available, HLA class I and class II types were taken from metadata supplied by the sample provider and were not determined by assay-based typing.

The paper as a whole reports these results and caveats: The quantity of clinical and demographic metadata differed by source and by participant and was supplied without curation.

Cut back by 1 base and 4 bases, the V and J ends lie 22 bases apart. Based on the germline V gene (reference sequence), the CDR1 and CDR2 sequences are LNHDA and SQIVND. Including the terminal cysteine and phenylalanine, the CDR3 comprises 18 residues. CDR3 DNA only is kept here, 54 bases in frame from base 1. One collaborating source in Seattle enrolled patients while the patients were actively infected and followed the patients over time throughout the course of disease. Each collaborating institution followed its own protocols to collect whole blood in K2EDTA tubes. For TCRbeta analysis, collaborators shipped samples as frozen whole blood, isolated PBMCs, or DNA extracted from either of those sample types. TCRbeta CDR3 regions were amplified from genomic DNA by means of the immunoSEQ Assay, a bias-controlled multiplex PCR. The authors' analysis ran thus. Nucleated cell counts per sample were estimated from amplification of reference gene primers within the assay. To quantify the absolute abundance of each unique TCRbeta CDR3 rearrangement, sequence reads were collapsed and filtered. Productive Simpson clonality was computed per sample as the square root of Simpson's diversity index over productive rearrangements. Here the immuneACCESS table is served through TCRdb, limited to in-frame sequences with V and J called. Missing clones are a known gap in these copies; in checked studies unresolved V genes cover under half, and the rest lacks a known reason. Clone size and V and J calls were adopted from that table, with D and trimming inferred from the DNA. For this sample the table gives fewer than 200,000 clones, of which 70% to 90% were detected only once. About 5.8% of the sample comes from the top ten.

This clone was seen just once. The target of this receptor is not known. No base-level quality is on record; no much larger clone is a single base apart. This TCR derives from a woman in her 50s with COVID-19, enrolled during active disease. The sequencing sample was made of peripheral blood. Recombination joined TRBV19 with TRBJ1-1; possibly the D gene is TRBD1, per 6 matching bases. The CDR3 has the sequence CASSIGLVGRGAGTEAFF. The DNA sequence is TGTGCCAGTAGTATAGGTCTGGTCGGCAGGGGCGCCGGCACTGAAGCTTTCTTT.